This T cell receptor (beta chain) was identified in a study of T cell responses to AZD1222 COVID-19 vaccine. Study information: Both about-4-week and about-12-week second-dose recipients were combined.

Trimming removed 3 bases from V and 4 bases from J; junction bases left unmatched: 6. The CDR3 runs to 15 residues. Germline V lookup: CDR1 MDHEN, CDR2 SYDVKM. Libraries were prepared by immunoSEQ multiplex PCR; TCRdb keeps only in-frame clonotypes and omits some of them. The sample includes more than 150,000 clones, around 94% of them seen just once. The sequenced sample was peripheral blood, obtained on day 0 of AZD1222 vaccination. The sequence was obtained from an adult in good health. The chain is built from TRBV28 and TRBJ2-1; TRBD2 matches at 7 bases. In nucleotides, the CDR3 is TGTGCCAGCAGTTTGCGGCTAGCGGATTACAATGAGCAGTTCTTC. Encoded protein: CASSLRLADYNEQFF.